This T cell receptor (beta chain) was identified in a study of CXCR3-negative and CXCR3-positive naive CD8 T cells. Study-wide points: Relative to CXCR3-negative naive cells, CXCR3-positive naive cells had more hydrophobic TRB CDR3s.

Naivety in CD8+ T cells corresponded to a CD45RO-CCR7+CD27+CD95- phenotype. The CDR3 consists of 19 residues. Germline-derived CDR1 and CDR2 are SGHRS and YFSETQ. About this clonotype itself: Antigen unknown.

UMI-tagged TRB cDNA libraries were built via 5' RACE. TCRdb processed the 5' RACE reads again and assigns one entry to each CDR3 protein, with no DNA. The table lists 150,000 or so distinct CDR3 sequences. The origin of this receptor is a human donor in good health. Some clones in this sample may be carry-over from other donors' samples. The sample taken for sequencing was naive CXCR3+ CD8+ T cells from blood. Documented subset: CD45RO-CCR7+CD27+CD95- naive CD8+ T cells expressing CXCR3 (TNR3+). The chain combines TRBV5-1 with TRBJ2-3; TCRdb's assignment of TRBD2 cannot be checked, as there is no DNA. The CDR3 protein is CASSINTGTSISYTDTQYF.